This passage covers 6 T cell receptor beta chains from one sample sequenced in a study of cytomegalovirus exposure and HLA in healthy donors. Primers for the PCR totalled 60 Vbeta and 13 Jbeta. Generated by immunoSEQ multiplex PCR, the TCRdb table keeps only in-frame clones and is missing some. The table has roughly 70,000 clones, around 89% seen once. The sequencing sample was made of PBMCs. These TCRs come from a woman aged 30 to 39 in good health and CMV-seropositive.

The rearrangement uses TRBV7-8 and TRBJ2-1, with 10 bases aligning to TRBD2. The CDR3 extends over 19 amino acids. Germline CDR1 and CDR2: SGHVS and FQNEAQ. The V segment lost 4 bases and the J segment 4 bases; nucleotides outside the gene matches: 16. CDR3 region: CASSSRRLAGPARYNEQFF. CDR3 sequence (DNA): TGTGCCAGCAGCTCTCGAAGACTAGCGGGCCCGGCACGATACAATGAGCAGTTCTTC. The full variable domain, completed using reference TRBV7-8 and TRBJ2-1, is GAGVSQSPRYKVAKRGQDVALRCDPISGHVSLFWYQQALGQGPEFLTYFQNEAQLDKSGLPSDRFFAERPEGSVSTLKIQRTQQEDSAVYLCASSSRRLAGPARYNEQFFGPGTRLTVL.

The gene calls are TRBV2 and TRBJ2-2; 9 positions match TRBD1. The CDR3 spans 15 residues. Germline lookup yields CDR1 SNHLY and CDR2 FYNNEI. V shed 7 bases, J shed 5 bases, and the junction held 8 bases outside the gene matches. For the CDR3, the DNA is TGTGCCAGCACCCAGGGGACAGGGTCGACCGGGGAGCTGTTTTTT. It encodes CASTQGTGSTGELFF.

This chain connects TRBV14 to TRBJ2-7, with 10 bases fitting TRBD2. Per the germline V gene, CDR1 is SGHDN and CDR2 is FVKESK. The CDR3 sequence is 18 residues long. V lost 2 bases to trimming and J lost 2 bases; unmatched junction nucleotides: 12. CDR3 DNA sequence: TGTGCCAGCAGCCAACCTCTTTCTAGCGGGAGTGTCACCTACGAGCAGTACTTC. This encodes CASSQPLSSGSVTYEQYF.

This chain connects TRBV5-1 to TRBJ2-5; TRBD1 agrees at 7 bases. This CDR3 has 15 residues. The germline V gene has CDR1 SGHRS and CDR2 YFSETQ. Losses at the gene ends were 0 bases for V and 2 bases for J; bases not matched to a gene: 4. The CDR3 sequence: CASSLGQGLQETQYF. CDR3 coding DNA: TGCGCCAGCAGCTTGGGACAGGGTTTACAAGAGACCCAGTACTTC.

The chain has TRBV30 and TRBJ2-1; 11 bases match TRBD2. This CDR3 spans 16 amino acids. Trimming removed 3 bases from V and 8 bases from J; junction bases left unmatched: 12. The germline CDR1 and CDR2 sequences are GTSNPN and SVGIG (reference sequence). The CDR3 bases are TGTGCCTGGAGCAGAACAGTAGCGGGAGGGCCCTATGAGCAGTTCTTC. This encodes CAWSRTVAGGPYEQFF.

The chain links TRBV18 to TRBJ2-7; TRBD1 matches at 9 bases. Germline CDR1 is KGHSH and CDR2 is LQKENI. V was pared by 5 bases and J by 4 bases, with 9 bases of the junction left unmatched. This CDR3 spans 15 amino acids. The CDR3 sequence: CASSTRDRDDYEQYF. For the CDR3, the DNA is TGTGCCAGCTCAACCCGGGACAGGGACGATTACGAGCAGTACTTC.